These 17 T cell receptor beta chains were sequenced from one sample in a study of naive and memory T cell subsets. Whole-study findings and limits: A few larger clonotypes appeared in naive repertoires, especially CD8, possibly memory cells re-expressing CD45RA.

Two oligonucleotides, mixed equimolar, formed the beta constant-region primer covering TRBC1 and TRBC2. Ligated cDNA was amplified by four rounds of PCR with nested alpha and beta constant-region primers and SP2. TCRdb re-derived calls from the UMI-ligation and nested PCR reads in MiXCR, one entry per CDR3 protein. The sample consists of 130,000 to 150,000 distinct CDR3 sequences, over 20% of them appearing once. No cognate antigen is known for these TCRs. What was sequenced was naive CD4+ T cells from blood. These TCRs come from a human donor in good health.

The table lists this clonotype with a few counts. The V gene is TRBV30, the J gene TRBJ2-7, with D possibly being TRBD1 (5 bases). The ends were cut back, 3 bases at V and 1 base at J, with 13 bases in the middle. The germline V gene has CDR1 GTSNPN and CDR2 SVGIG (reference sequence). The length of the CDR3 is 14 residues. CDR3 in DNA: TGTGCCTGGAGCGGACATAAGACTTCCTACGAGCAGTACTTC. Protein product: CAWSGHKTSYEQYF.

V gene TRBV29-1 combines with J gene TRBJ2-7; the D gene is possibly TRBD1 (6 bases). CDR1 and CDR2 from the germline V gene are SQVTM and ANQGSEA. V lost 6 bases and J 7 bases, leaving 19 bases between the germline ends. This CDR3 has 13 residues. The CDR3 DNA reads as TGCAGCGTCGGACCCACAGGGTTAGGAGAGCAGTACTTC. It is translated as CSVGPTGLGEQYF.

This clonotype appeared once. The chain employs TRBV15 and TRBJ2-6; a weak D match, TRBD2 (7 bases). The germline V gene encodes CDR1 LNHNV and CDR2 YYDKDF (reference sequence). V shed 6 bases and J shed 6 bases, with 15 bases lying between them. This CDR3 comprises 15 residues. In DNA, the CDR3 is TGTGCCACCAGAGGGGGGGGGTCAAAGGCCAACGTCCTGACTTTC. Translated: CATRGGGSKANVLTF.

The chain links TRBV6-5 to TRBJ2-7, with 10 bases identical to TRBD2. J was trimmed by 3 bases and V by 10 bases; bases with no gene match: 3. Germline loops: CDR1 MNHEY, CDR2 SVGAGI. The CDR3 has 12 residues. The CDR3 nucleotides are TGTGCCACCCTAGCGGGAGTCTACGAGCAGTACTTC. Translated, it gives CATLAGVYEQYF.

J is TRBJ1-1 and V is TRBV24-1; D may be TRBD1 (5 bases). This CDR3 contains 14 residues. The V end was cut by 7 bases, the J end by 0 bases, with 11 bases between. Germline V gives CDR1 KGHDR, CDR2 SFDVKD. CDR3: CATRKDRVNTEAFF. CDR3 DNA sequence: TGTGCCACCAGAAAAGACAGAGTGAACACTGAAGCTTTCTTT.

A remark on this clonotype: Since a much larger clone is just one base distant, this may be a read error. CDR3 in DNA: TGTGCCAGCTCATACTATTGGACGGCGACAGACTACGAGCAGCACTTC. This sequence encodes CASSYYWTATDYEQHF. The chain carries TRBV18 and TRBJ2-7; the D call may be TRBD1 or TRBD2 (5 bases each). CDR3 length equals 16 residues. Germline-derived CDR1 and CDR2 are KGHSH and LQKENI.

There are a few counts of this clonotype. This chain connects TRBV3-1 to TRBJ1-5, with 7 positions matching TRBD1. CDR1 and CDR2 from the germline V gene are LGHDT and YNNKEL (reference sequence). The CDR3 is made up of 15 amino acids. With 4 bases clipped from V and 2 bases from J, the junction kept 5 bases outside the gene matches. The CDR3, as DNA: TGTGCCAGCAGCCGCTACAGGGGCGGCAATCAGCCCCAGCATTTT. It translates to CASSRYRGGNQPQHF.

This clonotype was found a few times. The chain joins TRBV20-1 to TRBJ2-2, with 8 bases fitting TRBD2. Looked up from germline, CDR1 is DFQATT and CDR2 is SNEGSKA (reference sequence). With V trimmed by 6 bases and J by 3 bases, 6 bases remained unmatched. The CDR3 contains 14 residues. This CDR3 reads CSAAAGVDTGELFF. CDR3 coding DNA: TGCAGTGCGGCAGCGGGAGTGGACACCGGGGAGCTGTTTTTT.

This chain links TRBV24-1 with TRBJ2-1; 9 bases match TRBD1. The germline V gene encodes CDR1 KGHDR and CDR2 SFDVKD. The CDR3 consists of 12 residues. V lost 3 bases and J lost 15; bases outside the gene matches: 5. CDR3 bases: TGTGCCACCAGTGATCGGGACAGGGAGTGGTTCTTC. It is translated as CATSDRDREWFF.

V usage is TRBV4-2 and J usage is TRBJ2-7, with 10 bases matching TRBD2. The CDR3 is 18 residues long. Unmatched junction bases numbered 18, after V lost 8 bases and J lost 2 bases. Germline assignment: CDR1 LGHNA and CDR2 YNFKEQ. The CDR3 loop reads CASAPARGGLAGAYEQYF. The CDR3 DNA reads as TGTGCCAGCGCACCAGCGAGGGGGGGGCTAGCGGGAGCCTACGAGCAGTACTTC.

The chain links TRBV20-1 to TRBJ1-6; 7 nucleotides match TRBD1. Germline V CDR1 and CDR2: DFQATT, SNEGSKA (reference sequence). The ends lost 3 bases at V and 7 bases at J; junction bases unmatched: 9. The CDR3 spans 15 residues. CDR3 in amino acids: CSARAQGVSNSPLHF. CDR3 DNA sequence: TGCAGTGCTAGGGCCCAGGGGGTGAGCAATTCACCCCTCCACTTT.

The chain is built from TRBV19 and TRBJ2-1; 9 positions match TRBD1. The germline CDR1 and CDR2 sequences are LNHDA and SQIVND (reference sequence). The J segment lost 1 base and the V segment lost 4 bases, leaving 5 bases of the junction unmatched. This CDR3 contains 16 residues. The CDR3: CASSKGTGRSYNEQFF. The CDR3 DNA is TGTGCCAGTAGTAAAGGGACAGGGAGGTCCTACAATGAGCAGTTCTTC.

The V call is TRBV7-2, the J call TRBJ1-6; D not certain. Trimming pared 6 bases from V and 2 bases from J, leaving 5 bases between. Germline lookup yields CDR1 SGHTA and CDR2 FQGNSA. This CDR3 has 13 amino acids. The chain's CDR3 is CASRGTYNSPLHF. The CDR3 DNA follows: TGTGCCAGCAGGGGGACCTATAATTCACCCCTCCACTTT.

This clonotype was counted at least ten times. This sequence joins TRBV18 and TRBJ1-4; 9 bases match TRBD1. The V segment lost 8 bases and the J segment 2 bases; nucleotides outside the gene matches: 15. CDR3 length: 18 amino acids. Germline V gives CDR1 KGHSH, CDR2 LQKENI. In DNA form, the CDR3 reads TGTGCCAGCAAAAAAGCCGGGACAGGGAGGGCGACTAATGAAAAACTGTTTTTT. Its protein is CASKKAGTGRATNEKLFF.

The rearrangement uses TRBV4-3 and TRBJ2-2; D is unresolved. The CDR3 contains 15 residues. Germline V CDR1 and CDR2: LGHNA, YSLEER. Trimming shortened V by 0 bases and J by 4 bases, and 9 bases separated the two germline ends. The CDR3 region is CASSQEGGTTGELFF. The CDR3 DNA is TGCGCCAGCAGCCAAGAAGGCGGCACCACCGGGGAGCTGTTTTTT.

This clonotype was seen at least ten times. This chain connects TRBV6-1 to TRBJ2-4; maybe TRBD1 (6 bases). Germline CDR1 is MNHNS and CDR2 is SASEGT. Trimming stripped 2 bases from V and 0 bases from J, with 17 bases between. The CDR3 has 18 residues. The CDR3 nucleotides are TGTGCCAGCAGTGAACCTCATGGAGGACAGCTAGCCAAAAACATTCAGTACTTC. Translated: CASSEPHGGQLAKNIQYF.

This clonotype occurred many times. V is TRBV12-3 or TRBV12-4 and J is TRBJ2-1; D uncertain. This CDR3 contains 17 residues. Trimming took 7 bases from V and 6 from J, leaving 25 bases between them. The CDR3 protein is CASIPGRANLHGNEQFF. The CDR3 region has the DNA TGTGCCAGCATACCGGGCCGGGCGAATCTCCATGGCAATGAGCAGTTCTTC.